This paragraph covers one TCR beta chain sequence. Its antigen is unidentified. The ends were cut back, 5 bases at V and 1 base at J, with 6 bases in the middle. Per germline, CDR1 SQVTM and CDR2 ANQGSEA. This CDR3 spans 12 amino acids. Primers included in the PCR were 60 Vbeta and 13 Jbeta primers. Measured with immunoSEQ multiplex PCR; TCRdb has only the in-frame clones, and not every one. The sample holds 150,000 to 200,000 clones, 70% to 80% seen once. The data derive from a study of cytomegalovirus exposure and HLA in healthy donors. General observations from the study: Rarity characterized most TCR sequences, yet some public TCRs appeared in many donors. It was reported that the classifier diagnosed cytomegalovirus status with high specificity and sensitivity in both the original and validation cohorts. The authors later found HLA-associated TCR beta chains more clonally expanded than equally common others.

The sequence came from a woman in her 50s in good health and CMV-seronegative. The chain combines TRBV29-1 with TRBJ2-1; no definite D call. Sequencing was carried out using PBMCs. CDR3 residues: CSVHRSYNEQFF. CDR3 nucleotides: TGCAGCGTTCACCGGTCCTACAATGAGCAGTTCTTC.